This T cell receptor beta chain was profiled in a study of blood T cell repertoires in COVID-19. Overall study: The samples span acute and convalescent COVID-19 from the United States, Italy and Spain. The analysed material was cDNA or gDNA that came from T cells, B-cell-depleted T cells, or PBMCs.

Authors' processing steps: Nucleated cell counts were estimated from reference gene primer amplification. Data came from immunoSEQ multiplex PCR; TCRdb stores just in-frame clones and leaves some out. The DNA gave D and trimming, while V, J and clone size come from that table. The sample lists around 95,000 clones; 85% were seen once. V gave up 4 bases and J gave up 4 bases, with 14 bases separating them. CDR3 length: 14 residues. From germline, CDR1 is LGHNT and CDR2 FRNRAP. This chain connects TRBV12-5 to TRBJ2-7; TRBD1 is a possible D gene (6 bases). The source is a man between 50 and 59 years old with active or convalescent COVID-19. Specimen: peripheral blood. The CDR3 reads CASGSAQGTYEQYF. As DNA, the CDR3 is TGTGCTAGTGGTTCCGCACAGGGAACATACGAGCAGTACTTC. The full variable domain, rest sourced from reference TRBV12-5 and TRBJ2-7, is DARVTQTPRHKVTEMGQEVTMRCQPILGHNTVFWYRQTMMQGLELLAYFRNRAPLDDSGMPKDRFSAEMPDATLATLKIQPSEPRDSAVYFCASGSAQGTYEQYFGPGTRLTVT.